The sequence of this TCR beta chain was determined in a study of T cells after yellow fever vaccination. As for the study in general: Preparation of the low-cell-number fractions used SMART-Seq v4 Ultra Low Input. General study findings and limits: Abundant contaminating clonotypes from the bulk population could appear in FACS-sorted repertoires.

Worth noting for this clonotype: What it binds is unknown.

TCRdb re-called the 5' RACE reads through MiXCR, storing one row per CDR3 protein. This table holds hundreds of thousands of distinct CDR3 sequences, approximately 12% found once. Germline V lookup: CDR1 SQVTM, CDR2 ANQGSEA. The CDR3 is 15 residues long. J was trimmed by 0 bases and V by 3 bases; bases with no gene match: 4. The receptor was isolated from a man aged 25 to 40 who received the YFV17D yellow fever vaccine. The V and J genes are TRBV29-1 and TRBJ2-1, with 8 positions matching TRBD1. The sequencing here drew on PBMCs, taken on the day of the yellow fever booster vaccination. The CDR3 DNA follows: TGCAGCGTTGAGTCTACAGGGGGCTCCTACAATGAGCAGTTCTTC. As protein: CSVESTGGSYNEQFF.